This entry lists 20 T cell receptor beta chains sequenced from one sample in a study of T-cell reconstitution after alpha-beta-depleted transplantation in children. Researchers prepared the TCRbeta library using unique molecular identifiers, the study reports. Using its own MiXCR run on the PCR reads, TCRdb lists one record per CDR3 protein. Among some 500,000 distinct CDR3 sequences listed, around 18% were seen once. The starting material was PBMCs from the stem cell graft donor, obtained from the stem cell graft. Source of these receptors: a human donor who donated a stem cell graft to a child with acute lymphoblastic leukemia.

The chain is built from TRBV15 and TRBJ2-2, with D unclear. Trimming pared 5 bases from V and 1 base from J, leaving 8 bases between. Germline CDR1 LNHNV, CDR2 YYDKDF (reference sequence). The CDR3 extends over 14 amino acids. The CDR3 loop reads CATSDRQNTGELFF. CDR3 in DNA: TGTGCCACCAGCGATCGACAGAACACCGGGGAGCTGTTTTTT.

This clonotype appeared a few times. V and J are TRBV7-9 and TRBJ2-1; D may be TRBD2 (5 bases). The CDR3 extends over 12 amino acids. CDR1 and CDR2 from the germline V gene are SEHNR and FQNEAQ (reference sequence). V shed 5 bases and J shed 9 bases, with 11 bases lying between them. In nucleotides, the CDR3 is TGTGCCAGCAGCGCCGGGATTAGTGAGCAGTTCTTC. Protein product: CASSAGISEQFF.

This chain links TRBV10-3 with TRBJ2-1, with TRBD2 identical over 9 bases. J gave up 10 bases and V 8 bases, and 15 bases lay outside the gene matches. CDR1 is ENHRY and CDR2 is SYGVKD in the germline V gene. The CDR3 is 15 residues long. CDR3 region: CAIQQSIAGDNEQFF. For the CDR3, the DNA is TGTGCCATCCAACAGAGTATAGCGGGAGATAACGAGCAGTTCTTC.

This clonotype has a handful of counts. The chain combines TRBV12-3 or TRBV12-4 with TRBJ2-7, with 8 bases that match TRBD1. V gave up 4 bases and J gave up 0 bases; unmatched junction bases: 11. CDR3 size: 17 residues. The CDR3 DNA follows: TGTGCCAGCAGTTCCTCCTCGACAGGGGTCCCCTCCTACGAGCAGTACTTC. Amino acid sequence: CASSSSSTGVPSYEQYF.

The chain has TRBV4-2 and TRBJ2-1; the match to TRBD2 covers 7 bases. The J segment lost 7 bases and the V segment lost 3 bases, leaving 3 bases of the junction unmatched. Germline CDR1 LGHNA, CDR2 YNFKEQ. The CDR3 totals 13 residues. The CDR3 DNA reads TGTGCCAGCAGCCAGACGCGGGAGAATGAGCAGTTCTTC. Translating it yields CASSQTRENEQFF.

In its sample, this clonotype was seen a few times. J is TRBJ2-1 and V is TRBV3-1; 14 bases agree with TRBD2. The CDR3 extends over 19 amino acids. The V and J ends lost 0 bases and 0 bases, in that order; junction bases with no gene match: 4. In germline, CDR1 is LGHDT, CDR2 YNNKEL (reference sequence). CDR3 DNA sequence: TGTGCCAGCAGCCAAGACGGACTAGCGGGAGGCACCTCCTACAATGAGCAGTTCTTC. Amino acids: CASSQDGLAGGTSYNEQFF.

V is TRBV20-1 and J is TRBJ2-7, with 10 positions matching TRBD2. V shed 6 bases and J 1 base; nucleotides not matched to a gene: 6. The CDR3 sequence is 14 residues long. CDR1 and CDR2 from the germline V gene are DFQATT and SNEGSKA (reference sequence). The CDR3 DNA reads as TGCAGTGCATCCCTAGCGGGGGTTTCCTACGAGCAGTACTTC. Protein product: CSASLAGVSYEQYF.

This clonotype was found a few times. The chain links TRBV9 to TRBJ2-5, with D unresolved. The CDR3 loop spans 14 amino acids. The ends were cut back, 0 bases at V and 5 bases at J, with 11 bases in the middle. Germline V gives CDR1 SGDLS, CDR2 YYNGEE. The CDR3 sequence is CASSVEFEWETQYF. CDR3 in DNA: TGTGCCAGCAGCGTAGAGTTTGAGTGGGAGACCCAGTACTTC.

This clonotype has just a few counts. The CDR3 spells CAISASEATNEKLFF. As DNA, the CDR3 is TGTGCCATCAGTGCTAGCGAAGCAACTAATGAAAAACTGTTTTTT. The chain couples TRBV10-3 to TRBJ1-4; no clear D gene. This CDR3 contains 15 residues. Trimming cost V 4 bases and J 0 bases, with 9 bases left between them. From germline, CDR1 is ENHRY and CDR2 SYGVKD.

The chain employs TRBV2 and TRBJ2-7, with a weak D call TRBD1 (5 bases). Germline V gives CDR1 SNHLY, CDR2 FYNNEI. This CDR3 is built from 14 residues. Trimming cost V 1 base and J 1 base, with 8 bases left between them. The CDR3 region is CASSEGDSSYEQYF. The CDR3 DNA reads as TGTGCCAGCAGTGAAGGAGACAGTTCCTACGAGCAGTACTTC.

This clonotype showed up just a few times. The chain joins TRBV29-1 to TRBJ1-2; 9 nucleotides match TRBD1. The CDR3 runs 19 residues. The trim removed 1 base at V and 6 bases at J, leaving 21 bases unmatched. CDR1 SQVTM and CDR2 ANQGSEA come from the germline V gene. The CDR3 DNA sequence: TGCAGCGTTGAAGGGGACAGGGAAGGGAACCTCCCCCCAGAGAATGGCTACACCTTC. Encoded protein: CSVEGDREGNLPPENGYTF.

The rearrangement links TRBV4-1 to TRBJ1-1; no definite D call. V was pared by 3 bases and J by 0 bases, with 8 bases between. This CDR3 spans 14 amino acids. CDR1 is MGHRA, CDR2 YSYEKL, per germline. CDR3 in DNA: TGCGCCAGCAGCCAGGGCTCCTTGAACACTGAAGCTTTCTTT. Translation gives CASSQGSLNTEAFF.

This clonotype was counted only a few times. The gene calls are TRBV9 and TRBJ2-5, with unresolved D. V was trimmed by 0 bases and J by 2 bases, leaving 11 bases between them. Germline loops: CDR1 SGDLS, CDR2 YYNGEE. The CDR3 contains 15 residues. As DNA, the CDR3 is TGTGCCAGCAGCGTAGATTTGTTGAAACAAGAGACCCAGTACTTC. Protein product: CASSVDLLKQETQYF.

This clonotype came up a few times. The chain joins TRBV27 to TRBJ1-6, with D hard to call. The CDR3 contains 14 residues. The germline gives CDR1 MNHEY, CDR2 SMNVEV (reference sequence). Trimming took 1 base from V and 4 from J, leaving 5 bases between them. The CDR3 DNA is TGTGCCAGCAGTTTATACAGTTATAATTCACCCCTCCACTTT. This sequence encodes CASSLYSYNSPLHF.

The chain links TRBV7-3 to TRBJ2-3; 10 nucleotides match TRBD2. The CDR3 has 17 amino acids. The V segment lost 2 bases and the J segment 4 bases; nucleotides outside the gene matches: 9. The germline V gene has CDR1 SGHTA and CDR2 FQGTGA. The CDR3 region has the DNA TGTGCCAGCAGCTTATCGGCTAGCGGGAGAATAGCAGATACGCAGTATTTT. Amino acids: CASSLSASGRIADTQYF.

This clonotype has just a few counts. The gene calls are TRBV5-4 and TRBJ2-1, with a tentative D call TRBD2 (5 bases). Germline CDR1 and CDR2: SGHNT and YYREEE (reference sequence). The CDR3 is made up of 12 amino acids. V lost 4 bases and J 12 bases, leaving 14 bases between the germline ends. The CDR3 region has the DNA TGTGCCAGCAGCGTCGACTATTCGGTGCAGTTCTTC. Translated, it gives CASSVDYSVQFF.

This clonotype turned up a few times. The chain combines TRBV5-6 with TRBJ1-5; D remains ambiguous. V was clipped by 1 base and J by 5 bases, with 10 bases between them. The CDR3 runs 14 residues. The germline V gene encodes CDR1 SGHDT and CDR2 YYEEEE. The CDR3 loop reads CASSLLGADQPQHF. The CDR3 nucleotides are TGTGCCAGCAGCTTGTTGGGCGCGGATCAGCCCCAGCATTTT.

A few counts support this clonotype. This chain links TRBV5-1 with TRBJ2-5; 9 bases map to TRBD2. CDR1 and CDR2 (germline): SGHRS, YFSETQ. The CDR3 runs 15 residues. Unmatched junction bases numbered 8, after V lost 4 bases and J lost 4 bases. CDR3 sequence: CASSRAGSGRETQYF. CDR3 DNA: TGCGCCAGCAGCCGGGCCGGTAGCGGGAGAGAGACCCAGTACTTC.

This chain uses TRBV29-1 with TRBJ1-1; tentatively, D is TRBD1 (5 bases). V shed 2 bases and J shed 11 bases, with 12 bases lying between them. Germline loops: CDR1 SQVTM, CDR2 ANQGSEA. The CDR3 is 11 amino acids. The CDR3 loop reads CSVEPTGEAFF. In DNA, the CDR3 is TGCAGCGTTGAACCTACAGGTGAGGCTTTCTTT.

The genes are TRBV7-9 and TRBJ2-7, with D maybe TRBD1 (6 bases). This CDR3 comprises 13 residues. Germline-derived CDR1 and CDR2 are SEHNR and FQNEAQ (reference sequence). Between the trimmed V and J ends, which lost 5 bases and 0 bases, there was a span of 8 bases. In DNA form, the CDR3 reads TGTGCCAGCAGCCAGGGGTACTCCTACGAGCAGTACTTC. Translated: CASSQGYSYEQYF.